The T cell receptor beta chain under discussion was sequenced for a study of low-dose radiotherapy and immunotherapy resistance in tumors. Germline CDR1 MDHEN, CDR2 SYDVKM. The CDR3 spans 12 residues. With TRAV- and TRBV-specific primers, first-strand cDNA was made, covering the alpha and beta chains. TCR amplification involved approximately 20 PCR cycles with a constant-region primer and V-primer adapter. Via MiXCR, TCRdb re-called the reads, giving one row per CDR3 protein. The sample includes roughly 8,700 distinct CDR3 sequences, roughly three quarters of them seen just once. This clonotype was seen only a few times. A read error may account for a junction end that differs from germline.

The sequence derives from a human donor with advanced metastatic prostate, ovarian, gallbladder or colorectal cancer (not recorded which). This table probably holds off-target reads from a library built for another chain. The chain links TRBV28 to TRBJ2-7; D remains ambiguous. DNA of the CDR3: TGTGCCAGCAGTCATACCTCCTCCGAGCAGTACTTC. It yields the protein CASSHTSSEQYF.